One sample yielded the 28 T cell receptor beta chains listed below, sequenced in a study of technical replicates of blood from a few donors. Produced via immunoSEQ multiplex PCR; TCRdb's table is partial and in-frame only. The sample contains under 110,000 clones, roughly 95% of which appear only once. The sequenced material came from T cells isolated from PBMCs. These TCRs come from a human donor in good health.

This chain connects TRBV4-2 to TRBJ2-7; maybe TRBD1 (5 bases). Between the trimmed V and J ends, which lost 0 bases and 3 bases, there was a span of 12 bases. Per the germline V gene, CDR1 is LGHNA and CDR2 is YNFKEQ. The CDR3 extends over 15 amino acids. In DNA form, the CDR3 reads TGTGCCAGCAGCCAAGAAGGGCAGGGCCACTACGAGCAGTACTTC. Translated: CASSQEGQGHYEQYF.

This clone occurred a few times. The chain links TRBV6-1 to TRBJ2-1; the match to TRBD2 covers 9 bases. The CDR3 sequence is 16 residues long. Trimming cost V 1 base and J 8 bases; bases outside gene matches: 9. Looked up from germline, CDR1 is MNHNS and CDR2 is SASEGT. The DNA of the CDR3 is TGTGCCAGCAGTGAAGTCGGAGGCGGGGGGGCCCATGAGCAGTTCTTC. Its translation is CASSEVGGGGAHEQFF.

This rearrangement joins TRBV9 to TRBJ2-2; weak D call: TRBD1 (6 bases). Trimming left V 2 bases short and J 6 bases short, with 14 bases between. CDR1 is SGDLS and CDR2 is YYNGEE in the germline V gene. This CDR3 region has 15 residues. In nucleotides, the CDR3 is TGTGCCAGCAGCGTCAAGGGGGTGGTTTCCGGGGAGCTGTTTTTT. It specifies CASSVKGVVSGELFF.

This chain links TRBV9 with TRBJ2-1, with D possibly matching TRBD2 (5 bases). The germline V gene encodes CDR1 SGDLS and CDR2 YYNGEE. The CDR3 has 13 residues. V was shortened by 3 bases and J by 13 bases, with 17 bases between the two germline ends. The CDR3 here is CASSEALLGFQFF. The CDR3 coding sequence is TGTGCCAGCAGCGAGGCCCTACTAGGTTTCCAGTTCTTC.

The chain is built from TRBV19 and TRBJ2-3; TRBD2 matches 9 bases. The junction had 10 bases not matched to a gene; V was cut back by 3 bases and J by 0 bases. This CDR3 spans 18 amino acids. The germline V gene encodes CDR1 LNHDA and CDR2 SQIVND (reference sequence). The CDR3 sequence: CASSIGGRASESTDTQYF. The CDR3 nucleotides read TGTGCCAGTAGTATCGGCGGGAGGGCGTCGGAGAGCACAGATACGCAGTATTTT.

This clone was observed once. V is TRBV6-6 and J is TRBJ2-7; D unresolved. Germline CDR1 is MNHNY and CDR2 is SVGAGI (reference sequence). The CDR3 length is 15 residues. Trimming shortened V by 2 bases and J by 0 bases, and 11 bases separated the two germline ends. CDR3 DNA: TGTGCCAGCAGTTACGGGCGTATCCCCTCCTACGAGCAGTACTTC. Amino acids: CASSYGRIPSYEQYF.

The chain joins TRBV5-1 to TRBJ2-7, with a possible D match to TRBD1 (5 bases). The germline V and J ends were trimmed by 2 bases and 5 bases, with 20 bases remaining between them. The V gene's germline CDR1 is SGHRS and CDR2 YFSETQ. The CDR3 length is 16 residues. In nucleotides, the CDR3 is TGCGCCAGCAGCTTTCTAGGTCGCAGGGAAGCCGACGAGCAGTACTTC. Translation gives CASSFLGRREADEQYF.

The V and J genes are TRBV19 and TRBJ2-5; 11 nucleotides align to TRBD2. Per the germline V gene, CDR1 is LNHDA and CDR2 is SQIVND (reference sequence). The V and J ends lost 3 bases and 1 base, in that order; junction bases with no gene match: 1. This CDR3 has 15 amino acids. The CDR3 loop reads CASSMGTSGQETQYF. CDR3 nucleotides: TGTGCCAGTAGTATGGGGACTAGCGGCCAAGAGACCCAGTACTTC.

This chain uses TRBV14 with TRBJ1-2; D remains ambiguous. CDR1 SGHDN and CDR2 FVKESK come from the germline V gene. The CDR3 is 13 residues long. V was cut by 2 bases and J by 4 bases, with 8 bases left in between. This CDR3 is CASSQTDFYGYTF. CDR3 coding DNA: TGTGCCAGCAGCCAAACGGACTTCTATGGCTACACCTTC.

The genes are TRBV29-1 and TRBJ2-5, with D uncertain. The CDR3 length is 12 residues. The germline V and J ends were trimmed by 1 base and 5 bases, with 8 bases remaining between them. Germline CDR1 SQVTM, CDR2 ANQGSEA. DNA for the CDR3: TGCAGCGTTGAAGCCAGGTTGGAGACCCAGTACTTC. It translates to CSVEARLETQYF.

The chain is built from TRBV27 and TRBJ2-1; D uncertain. CDR1 MNHEY and CDR2 SMNVEV come from the germline V gene (reference sequence). The CDR3 length is 15 residues. Trimming cost V 2 bases and J 5 bases, with 13 bases left between them. The CDR3 loop reads CASSLSSQKHNEQFF. CDR3 bases: TGTGCCAGCAGTTTAAGTAGCCAAAAACACAATGAGCAGTTCTTC.

The CDR3, as DNA: TGTGCCAGCAGTGCGGACAGGGCGGGTGGCTACACCTTC. As protein: CASSADRAGGYTF. V usage is TRBV5-4 and J usage is TRBJ1-2, with 8 bases lining up with TRBD1. Per germline, CDR1 SGHNT and CDR2 YYREEE (reference sequence). This CDR3 has 13 residues. V lost 5 bases and J lost 7; bases outside the gene matches: 7.

The chain uses TRBV6-6 and TRBJ1-4, with 7 nucleotides matching TRBD1. Germline trimming cut 6 bases from V and 7 bases from J; bases unmatched to any gene: 11. The CDR3 is 15 residues long. Germline CDR1 and CDR2: MNHNY and SVGAGI (reference sequence). The CDR3 DNA follows: TGTGCCAGCAGGGATACACAGGGGCCGGGTGAAAAACTGTTTTTT. It encodes CASRDTQGPGEKLFF.

The CDR3 coding sequence is TGTGCCAGTAGTATTGGTCTTTCGGGGGAAGAGACCCAGTACTTC. This encodes CASSIGLSGEETQYF. This chain links TRBV19 with TRBJ2-5; D may be TRBD2 (6 bases). Trimming took off 3 bases at V and 3 bases at J, with 14 bases between the two ends. CDR3 length: 15 residues. From germline, CDR1 is LNHDA and CDR2 SQIVND (reference sequence).

This clone was seen once. V is TRBV6-5 and J is TRBJ2-1; D is possibly TRBD1 (5 bases). V dropped 2 bases and J dropped 2 bases, with 7 bases sitting between them. The CDR3 sequence is 14 residues long. Per the germline V gene, CDR1 is MNHEY and CDR2 is SVGAGI. The DNA of the CDR3 is TGTGCCAGCAGTTACGGACACACCTACAATGAGCAGTTCTTC. This encodes CASSYGHTYNEQFF.

This clone showed up just once. The chain uses TRBV28 and TRBJ1-1; D might be TRBD1 (6 bases). Per the germline V gene, CDR1 is MDHEN and CDR2 is SYDVKM. The CDR3 spans 14 residues. Trimming cost V 6 bases and J 1 base, with 12 bases left between them. CDR3 in amino acids: CASRPTRGNTEAFF. In DNA form, the CDR3 reads TGTGCCAGCAGACCAACCAGGGGGAACACTGAAGCTTTCTTT.

This chain joins TRBV30 and TRBJ2-5, with no clear D. Germline values: CDR1 GTSNPN, CDR2 SVGIG (reference sequence). V lost 2 bases, J lost 0 bases, and 4 bases lay in between. The CDR3 runs to 12 residues. CDR3 nucleotides: TGTGCCTGGAGTAGCAACCAAGAGACCCAGTACTTC. This codes for CAWSSNQETQYF. The variable domain in full, with the rest retrieved from reference TRBV30 and TRBJ2-5, is SQTIHQWPATLVQPVGSPLSLECTVEGTSNPNLYWYRQAAGRGLQLLFYSVGIGQISSEVPQNLSASRPQDRQFILSSKKLLLSDSGFYLCAWSSNQETQYFGPGTRLLVL.

V and J are TRBV4-1 and TRBJ2-7; no definite D call. Germline V CDR1 and CDR2: MGHRA, YSYEKL. V was clipped by 5 bases and J by 7 bases, with 15 bases between them. The CDR3 spans 13 residues. The CDR3 DNA is TGCGCCAGCAGCTTGCGGTCCGACGGGGAGCAGTACTTC. It yields the protein CASSLRSDGEQYF.

V usage is TRBV5-1 and J usage is TRBJ1-2; no firm D call. Trimming cost V 0 bases and J 4 bases, with 13 bases left between them. This CDR3 comprises 15 residues. Germline-derived CDR1 and CDR2 are SGHRS and YFSETQ. This CDR3 reads CASSLADLGGYGYTF. In nucleotides, the CDR3 is TGCGCCAGCAGCTTGGCCGACCTAGGTGGCTATGGCTACACCTTC.

Only a few counts were recorded for this clone. This rearrangement joins TRBV14 to TRBJ1-1; D unresolved. Germline CDR1 reads SGHDN; CDR2 reads FVKESK. The length of the CDR3 is 13 residues. Trimming left V 4 bases short and J 5 bases short, with 11 bases between. The CDR3: CASSLPEATEAFF. DNA for the CDR3: TGTGCCAGCAGCCTTCCCGAGGCGACTGAAGCTTTCTTT.

The chain links TRBV2 to TRBJ2-3; no clear D gene. Trimming pared 3 bases from V and 4 bases from J, leaving 8 bases between. From germline, CDR1 is SNHLY and CDR2 FYNNEI. This CDR3 is 13 amino acids long. CDR3 loop: CASSDQAADTQYF. The CDR3 DNA is TGTGCCAGCAGTGATCAGGCCGCAGATACGCAGTATTTT.

This clone has just one count. The V gene is TRBV7-2, the J gene TRBJ1-2; 7 nucleotides agree with TRBD1. V lost 5 bases, J lost 3 bases, and 9 bases stayed unmatched. The CDR3 has 15 amino acids. Germline-derived CDR1 and CDR2 are SGHTA and FQGNSA. CDR3 sequence (DNA): TGTGCCAGCAGCGCTTGGGGGACAGACGACTATGGCTACACCTTC. Translating gives CASSAWGTDDYGYTF.

V and J are TRBV7-3 and TRBJ2-3; 8 positions agree with TRBD2. J gave up 5 bases and V 5 bases, and 9 bases lay outside the gene matches. The germline V gene encodes CDR1 SGHTA and CDR2 FQGTGA. This CDR3 contains 15 residues. The CDR3 protein is CASSPYTAGEDTQYF. The CDR3 nucleotides are TGTGCCAGCAGCCCCTATACAGCGGGGGAAGATACGCAGTATTTT.

The chain links TRBV11-1 to TRBJ2-7, with 9 bases aligning to TRBD2. The CDR3 consists of 16 residues. V was clipped by 1 base and J by 1 base; unmatched bases: 5. CDR1 and CDR2 from the germline V gene are SGHAT and FQDESV (reference sequence). The CDR3 loop reads CASSLVALAGSYEQYF. CDR3 bases: TGTGCCAGCAGCTTAGTAGCGCTAGCGGGGTCCTACGAGCAGTACTTC.

The V call is TRBV28, the J call TRBJ2-2, with 9 bases lining up with TRBD1. Looked up from germline, CDR1 is MDHEN and CDR2 is SYDVKM. The CDR3 runs 15 residues. J was trimmed by 6 bases and V by 7 bases; bases with no gene match: 9. For the CDR3, the DNA is TGTGCCAGCACCGGGACAGGGAGATTTCCCGGGGAGCTGTTTTTT. This encodes CASTGTGRFPGELFF.

The DNA for the CDR3 is TGCAGTGCAGACGAGGATGGAGCTTTCTTT. This sequence encodes CSADEDGAFF. V and J are TRBV20-1 and TRBJ1-1; no firm D call. V lost 6 bases to trimming and J lost 10 bases, with 12 bases between them. The CDR3 consists of 10 residues. Germline assignment: CDR1 DFQATT and CDR2 SNEGSKA (reference sequence).

In this sample, this clone turned up a few times. The rearrangement joins TRBV5-5 to TRBJ2-7; 8 bases are shared with TRBD1. Germline V gene lookup returns CDR1 SGHKS and CDR2 YYEKEE (reference sequence). CDR3 length equals 15 residues. V was pared by 4 bases and J by 6 bases, with 12 bases of the junction left unmatched. The CDR3 DNA sequence: TGTGCCAGCAGCCCAACCACAGGGGGGATAGCCGAGCAGTACTTC. Amino acids: CASSPTTGGIAEQYF.

The V gene is TRBV28, the J gene TRBJ2-1, with D hard to call. Trimming pared 4 bases from V and 7 bases from J, leaving 11 bases between. The length of the CDR3 is 13 residues. CDR1 MDHEN and CDR2 SYDVKM come from the germline V gene. The CDR3 bases are TGTGCCAGCAGTTCGTTTGAGTGGAATGAGCAGTTCTTC. Its translation is CASSSFEWNEQFF. Full variable domain (outside the CDR3, taken from reference TRBV28 and TRBJ2-1): DVKVTQSSRYLVKRTGEKVFLECVQDMDHENMFWYRQDPGLGLRLIYFSYDVKMKEKGDIPEGYSVSREKKERFSLILESASTNQTSMYLCASSSFEWNEQFFGPGTRLTVL.